Sequencing of this T cell receptor (beta chain) was carried out in a study of vaccination effects on CD4 cells after COVID-19. Turning to this clone: Antigen unknown.

Culturing for around eleven days preceded CD4+ T cell isolation. Either the mRNA-1273 or the BNT162b2 vaccine was given to participants as two doses. Profiling relied on immunoSEQ multiplex PCR, and the TCRdb table lists in-frame clones only, not all of them. The profile shows 60,000 to 80,000 clones, roughly 74% of them singletons. From germline, CDR1 is SGHNT and CDR2 YYREEE (reference sequence). Trimming took off 4 bases at V and 0 bases at J, with 13 bases between the two ends. The length of the CDR3 is 15 residues. This chain connects TRBV5-4 to TRBJ1-2; D is uncertain. The specimen comprised CD4+ T cells from PBMCs cultured without peptide, sampled after COVID-19 vaccination. The source of this sequence is a human donor who received a COVID-19 vaccine. The CDR3 DNA reads as TGTGCCAGCAGCCCTCCGGGATCGGCTAACTATGGCTACACCTTC. It encodes CASSPPGSANYGYTF.